The TCR beta chain under discussion was sequenced for a study of cytomegalovirus exposure and HLA in healthy donors. Germline-derived CDR1 and CDR2 are SNHLY and FYNNEI. The CDR3 contains 14 residues. Trimming cost V 4 bases and J 15 bases; bases outside gene matches: 14. The PCR ran on 60 Vbeta and 13 Jbeta primers. The table came from immunoSEQ multiplex PCR; TCRdb's copy has only in-frame clones and leaves some out. The sample is made up of 65,000 to 95,000 clones, and the top ten hold roughly 8% of it. The V gene is TRBV2, the J gene TRBJ2-3, with 9 bases identical to TRBD1. The sample taken for sequencing was PBMCs. The source of this sequence is a female donor in good health and CMV-seropositive. The CDR3 coding sequence is TGTGCCAGCAGTGCTTTCTCAGAGGGACAGGGTGAATATTTT. Its protein is CASSAFSEGQGEYF.